Listed below are T cell receptor beta chains from one sample, sequenced in a study of CD8+ T cells in alopecia areata. Sequenced by immunoSEQ multiplex PCR; TCRdb stores in-frame clones only, minus some. The data show about 150,000 clones, 87% seen once. The source was CD8+ T cells sorted from blood, collected at week 0. All receptors derive from a human donor with alopecia areata. Both conserved end residues are part of each CDR3. The order of the fields is J gene, D gene, V gene, clone size, CDR3 DNA, CDR3 protein. The D gene is left open where the match is weak. Clone size is shown for a subset of rows, as once, few, many or a class of expanded clone.

TRBJ2-1	.	TRBV4-1	.	TGCGCCAGCAGCCAGTCACTAGACAATGAGCAGTTCTTC	CASSQSLDNEQFF
TRBJ2-3	TRBD2	TRBV27	few	TGTGCCAGCAGTTCTATAGCGGGAGAGGGCACAGATACGCAGTATTTT	CASSSIAGEGTDTQYF
TRBJ2-2	TRBD2	TRBV9	.	TGTTCTAGCGGGGGGTACACCGGGGAGCTGTTTTTT	CSSGGYTGELFF
TRBJ2-7	.	TRBV27	.	TGTGCCAGCAGTTTAACCACCGGAGACGAGCAGTACTTC	CASSLTTGDEQYF
TRBJ2-7	TRBD2	TRBV19	.	TGTGCCAGTAGTCTAGCGGGAAACCACGAGCAGTACTTC	CASSLAGNHEQYF
TRBJ2-7	.	TRBV7-9	.	TGTGCCAGCAGCTTGATTGGACGGTACGAGCAGTACTTC	CASSLIGRYEQYF
TRBJ2-7	TRBD2	TRBV6-5	.	TGTGCCAGCAGTCCCGGGACTAGCGGGAGCTACGAGCAGTACTTC	CASSPGTSGSYEQYF
TRBJ1-6	TRBD1	TRBV6-1	.	TGTGCCAGCAGTGGAGGGACAGGGAATTCACCCCTCCACTTT	CASSGGTGNSPLHF
TRBJ2-7	.	TRBV6-5	once	TGTGCCAGCGGGTACTACGAGCAGTACTTC	CASGYYEQYF
TRBJ2-3	.	TRBV19	.	TGTGCTACTATCGAAGATACGCAGTATTTT	CATIEDTQYF
TRBJ1-1	.	TRBV7-9	.	TGTGCCAGCAGCTTGGGACATCTGAACACTGAAGCTTTCTTT	CASSLGHLNTEAFF
TRBJ2-3	TRBD2	TRBV29-1	.	TGCAGCGTTGAGGGGCGGGAGGGCACAGATACGCAGTATTTT	CSVEGREGTDTQYF
TRBJ1-3	.	TRBV6-1	once	TGTGCCAGCAGTGAACTCACGATCGTCTGGGGAAACACCATATATTTT	CASSELTIVWGNTIYF
TRBJ2-1	TRBD2	TRBV29-1	.	TGCAGCGTGACTAGCGGGAGCTGTCGGATCAATGAGCAGTTCTTC	CSVTSGSCRINEQFF
TRBJ2-7	.	TRBV4-1	few	TGCGCCAGCAGCCAAGAAGCAGAGTCGACTTCCTACGAGCAGTACTTC	CASSQEAESTSYEQYF
TRBJ1-1	TRBD1	TRBV25-1	.	TGTGCCAGCAGTGAATGGACAGGGGGCCTCGACACTGAAGCTTTCTTT	CASSEWTGGLDTEAFF
TRBJ2-1	.	TRBV7-9	.	TGTGCCAGCAGCCCAACAGGGTCATACAATGAGCAGTTCTTC	CASSPTGSYNEQFF
TRBJ2-1	TRBD2	TRBV5-1	.	TGCGCCAGCAGCTCTCGGACTAGCGGGAGCAACGGCGAGCAGTTCTTC	CASSSRTSGSNGEQFF
TRBJ2-7	.	TRBV7-6	.	TGTGCCAGCAGCTTAGAGGTGGGGTCCGACGAGCAGTACTTC	CASSLEVGSDEQYF
TRBJ2-7	TRBD2	TRBV13	.	TGTGCCAGCAGCTTGGGTAGCGGGAGCGAGCAGTACTTC	CASSLGSGSEQYF
TRBJ2-5	.	TRBV6-5	.	TGTGCCAGCAGTCCACAGGAATTTTGGGAGACCCAGTACTTC	CASSPQEFWETQYF
TRBJ1-1	TRBD1	TRBV9	.	TGTGCCAGCAGCTATGGCAGGGGGACTGAAGCTTTCTTT	CASSYGRGTEAFF
TRBJ2-5	TRBD1	TRBV19	.	TGTGCCAGTAGTCCAACAGGGGACCAAGAGACCCAGTACTTC	CASSPTGDQETQYF
TRBJ2-1	.	TRBV5-6	.	TGTGCCAGCACCCCACTCACTAGAAGCGAGCAGTTCTTC	CASTPLTRSEQFF
TRBJ2-1	.	TRBV10-3	.	TGTGCCAGCAGTCAAACTAGATACAATGAGCAGTTCTTC	CASSQTRYNEQFF
TRBJ2-7	TRBD1	TRBV11-2	.	TGTGCCAGCAGCCTTTGGGACAGGAGGGACGAGCAGTACTTC	CASSLWDRRDEQYF
TRBJ2-7	.	TRBV29-1	.	TGCAGCGTAAGGGACGGACCCTACGAGCAGTACTTC	CSVRDGPYEQYF
TRBJ2-3	.	TRBV7-8	.	TGTGCCAGCACGCGACTAGAGCGGGTGGGCACAGATACGCAGTATTTT	CASTRLERVGTDTQYF
TRBJ1-1	.	TRBV28	once	TGTGCCAGCAGTTTATTACGGGATATCACTGAAGCTTTCTTT	CASSLLRDITEAFF
TRBJ2-1	.	TRBV13	.	TGTGCCAGCAGCTTACGCGGGGGCCGCTCCTACAATGAGCAGTTCTTC	CASSLRGGRSYNEQFF
TRBJ1-1	TRBD1	TRBV7-6	.	TGTGCCAGCAGCCCTAGGGACAGTTTAATTAACACTGAAGCTTTCTTT	CASSPRDSLINTEAFF
TRBJ1-1	.	TRBV5-4	.	TGTGCCAGCAGCTTCGGCGACACTGAAGCTTTCTTT	CASSFGDTEAFF
TRBJ2-3	TRBD2	TRBV5-4	.	TGTGCCAGCAGCTTGGCCCCAACTAGCGGTCCCTACACAGATACGCAGTATTTT	CASSLAPTSGPYTDTQYF
TRBJ2-7	TRBD2	TRBV7-6	.	TGTGCCAGCGGCCAAGTTAGCGGGGGGGCGTACGAGCAGTACTTC	CASGQVSGGAYEQYF
TRBJ2-2	.	TRBV29-1	.	TGCAGCGTTGAACGGCATATCACCGGGGAGCTGTTTTTT	CSVERHITGELFF
TRBJ2-3	.	TRBV10-2	.	TGCGCCAGCAGTGACCCCCGATCCACAGATACGCAGTATTTT	CASSDPRSTDTQYF